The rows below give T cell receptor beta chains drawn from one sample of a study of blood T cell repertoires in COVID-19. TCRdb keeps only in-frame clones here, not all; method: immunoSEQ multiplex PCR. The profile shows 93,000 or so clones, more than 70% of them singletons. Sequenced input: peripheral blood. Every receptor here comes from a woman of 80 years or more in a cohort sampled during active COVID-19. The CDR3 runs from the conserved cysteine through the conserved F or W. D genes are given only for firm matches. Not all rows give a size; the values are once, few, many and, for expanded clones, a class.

TGTGCCAGCAGCGCAGCGGGGGGACAGCAGTTCTTC,CASSAAGGQQFF,-,12,TRBV7-9,TRBD2,TRBJ2-1
TGTGCCAGCAGCAGGGGGCCCCAAGAGACCCAGTACTTC,CASSRGPQETQYF,-,13,TRBV6-4,TRBD1,TRBJ2-5
TGTGCCAGCACTGTTCAGGGGGCTTACGAGCAGTACTTC,CASTVQGAYEQYF,once,13,TRBV28,TRBD1,TRBJ2-7
TGTGCCAGCAGTTGGACCCCCGGGGGAAACAATGAGCAGTTCTTC,CASSWTPGGNNEQFF,-,15,TRBV6-5,-,TRBJ2-1
TGTGCCAGCAGCCAAACCGGACGGGGTGAAAAACTGTTTTTT,CASSQTGRGEKLFF,-,14,TRBV6-5,-,TRBJ1-4
TGCAGCGTGGAGGGACAGGCTTTCGCTGAAGCTTTCTTT,CSVEGQAFAEAFF,-,13,TRBV29-1,TRBD1,TRBJ1-1
TGTGCCACCAGTGACGCCTTAGGGACTAGCGGGAGTCTCAACGCAGATACGCAGTATTTT,CATSDALGTSGSLNADTQYF,-,20,TRBV24-1,TRBD2,TRBJ2-3
TGTGCCAGCGGAAGAAGCGGTTTGGATACGCAGTATTTT,CASGRSGLDTQYF,-,13,TRBV6-5,-,TRBJ2-3
TGCGCCAGCAGCCAAGCAACAGCTTTAGGAGGCATTCAGTACTTC,CASSQATALGGIQYF,-,15,TRBV4-1,-,TRBJ2-4
TGTGCCAGCAGTTTGGATAGGGCTAGCGGGACTAATGAGCAGTTCTTC,CASSLDRASGTNEQFF,-,16,TRBV28,TRBD2,TRBJ2-1
TGTGCCAGCAGCTTAACCGCTTCATTTACAGGGGGCTCAGCTAACTATGGCTACACCTTC,CASSLTASFTGGSANYGYTF,-,20,TRBV7-3,TRBD1,TRBJ1-2
TGTGCCAGTAGCCACTCCCGGTTTGGGACTGGGAGGGTCATTCAGTACTTC,CASSHSRFGTGRVIQYF,few,17,TRBV19,TRBD2,TRBJ2-4
TGTGCCATCAGTGAAAAGGTCGGGAGATGGGACAATGAGCAGTTCTTC,CAISEKVGRWDNEQFF,-,16,TRBV10-3,-,TRBJ2-1
TGTGCCAGCAGCCAAGATTGGGCAAGCTCCTACGAGCAGTACTTC,CASSQDWASSYEQYF,-,15,TRBV3-1/TRBV3-2,-,TRBJ2-7
TGCGCCAGCAGCTTGGGGGGACAGGCTGGTTATGGCTACACCTTC,CASSLGGQAGYGYTF,-,15,TRBV5-1,TRBD1,TRBJ1-2
TGTGCCAGCAGCCCGAGGACAGCCGATAATTCACCCCTCCACTTT,CASSPRTADNSPLHF,once,15,TRBV7-2,-,TRBJ1-6
TGCAGTGCTAAGGATCGGCGGGACCAGTATTTT,CSAKDRRDQYF,-,11,TRBV20-1,-,TRBJ2-3
TGTGCCAGCAGCCCTAGAGAGACCTCGGGGCAGTACTTC,CASSPRETSGQYF,once,13,TRBV7-9,-,TRBJ2-7
TGTGCCAGTAGTCCGGGACTAGCGGGAGTGGATACGCAGTATTTT,CASSPGLAGVDTQYF,-,15,TRBV19,TRBD2,TRBJ2-3
TGTGCCAGCAGATTCGGGTTTAATGAAAAACTGTTTTTT,CASRFGFNEKLFF,-,13,TRBV5-6,-,TRBJ1-4
TGTGCCTGCGCCCCTGGTGACAATGAGCAGTTCTTC,CACAPGDNEQFF,-,12,TRBV11-2,-,TRBJ2-1
TGTGCCAGCAGCCAGACAGGCCCCGGGGGCTACACCTTC,CASSQTGPGGYTF,-,13,TRBV27,-,TRBJ1-2
TGTGCCAGCAGCTTAAGACAGGGAGAGACCCAGTACTTC,CASSLRQGETQYF,once,13,TRBV7-2,TRBD1,TRBJ2-5
TGCGCCAGCAGCCCGCTAGGGACAGGGAACACTGAAGCTTTCTTT,CASSPLGTGNTEAFF,-,15,TRBV5-1,TRBD1,TRBJ1-1
TGTGCCAGCTCACCCGGGACTAGCGGGGTGGGTGAGCAGTTCTTC,CASSPGTSGVGEQFF,-,15,TRBV18,TRBD2,TRBJ2-1
TGTGCCAGCAGCTTGAGGCGGGAGGGCCGGGGGAACGAGCAGTACTTC,CASSLRREGRGNEQYF,once,16,TRBV5-4,TRBD2,TRBJ2-7
TGTGCCAGTAGTATGGGAGTTCCCCCGAGCTCCTACAATGAGCAGTTCTTC,CASSMGVPPSSYNEQFF,-,17,TRBV19,-,TRBJ2-1
TGCGCCAGCAGCCTGAGTCTCGGGGAGCAGTCAGAGACCCAGTACTTC,CASSLSLGEQSETQYF,-,16,TRBV5-1,-,TRBJ2-5